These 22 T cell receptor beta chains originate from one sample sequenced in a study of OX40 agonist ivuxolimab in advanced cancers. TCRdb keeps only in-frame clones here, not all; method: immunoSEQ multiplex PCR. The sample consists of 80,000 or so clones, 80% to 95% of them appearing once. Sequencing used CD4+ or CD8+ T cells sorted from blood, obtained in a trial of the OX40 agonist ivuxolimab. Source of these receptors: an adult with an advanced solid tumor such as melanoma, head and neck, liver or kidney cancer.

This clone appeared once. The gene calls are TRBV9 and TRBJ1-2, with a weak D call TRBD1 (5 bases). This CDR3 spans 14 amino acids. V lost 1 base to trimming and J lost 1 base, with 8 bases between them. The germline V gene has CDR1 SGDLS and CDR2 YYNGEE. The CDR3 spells CASSVQGDNYGYTF. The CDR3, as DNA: TGTGCCAGCAGCGTACAGGGAGATAACTATGGCTACACCTTC.

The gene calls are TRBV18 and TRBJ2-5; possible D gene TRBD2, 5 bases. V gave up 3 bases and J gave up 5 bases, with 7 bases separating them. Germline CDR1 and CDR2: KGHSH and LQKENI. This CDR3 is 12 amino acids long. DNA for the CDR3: TGTGCCAGCTCACCCAAGCGGGAGACCCAGTACTTC. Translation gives CASSPKRETQYF. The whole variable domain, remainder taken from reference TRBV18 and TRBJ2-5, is NAGVMQNPRHLVRRRGQEARLRCSPMKGHSHVYWYRQLPEEGLKFMVYLQKENIIDESGMPKERFSAEFPKEGPSILRIQQVVRGDSAAYFCASSPKRETQYFGPGTRLLVL.

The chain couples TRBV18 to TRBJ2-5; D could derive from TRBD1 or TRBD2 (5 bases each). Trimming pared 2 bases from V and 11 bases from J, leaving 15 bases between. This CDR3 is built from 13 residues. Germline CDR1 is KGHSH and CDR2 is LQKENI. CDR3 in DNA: TGTGCCAGCTCACCAATCGAGGGGACGGATCAGTACTTC. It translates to CASSPIEGTDQYF. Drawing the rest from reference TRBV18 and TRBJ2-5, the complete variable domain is NAGVMQNPRHLVRRRGQEARLRCSPMKGHSHVYWYRQLPEEGLKFMVYLQKENIIDESGMPKERFSAEFPKEGPSILRIQQVVRGDSAAYFCASSPIEGTDQYFGPGTRLLVL.

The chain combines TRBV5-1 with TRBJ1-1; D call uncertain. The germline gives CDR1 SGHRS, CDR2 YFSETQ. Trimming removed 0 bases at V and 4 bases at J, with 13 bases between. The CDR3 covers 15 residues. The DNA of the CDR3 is TGCGCCAGCAGCTTGGCCGCGGCGTGGGGCACTGAAGCTTTCTTT. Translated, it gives CASSLAAAWGTEAFF.

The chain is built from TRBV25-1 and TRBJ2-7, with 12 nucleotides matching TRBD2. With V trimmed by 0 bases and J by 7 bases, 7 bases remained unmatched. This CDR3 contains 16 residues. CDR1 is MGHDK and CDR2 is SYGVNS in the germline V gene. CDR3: CASSEYSPSGRGEQYF. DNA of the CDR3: TGTGCCAGCAGTGAATATTCCCCTAGCGGGAGGGGGGAGCAGTACTTC.

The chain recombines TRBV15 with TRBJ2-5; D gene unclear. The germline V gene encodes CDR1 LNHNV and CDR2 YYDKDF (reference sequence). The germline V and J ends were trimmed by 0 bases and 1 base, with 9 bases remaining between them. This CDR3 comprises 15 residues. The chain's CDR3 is CATSRDLGPQETQYF. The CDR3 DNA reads TGTGCCACCAGCAGAGATTTGGGTCCCCAAGAGACCCAGTACTTC.

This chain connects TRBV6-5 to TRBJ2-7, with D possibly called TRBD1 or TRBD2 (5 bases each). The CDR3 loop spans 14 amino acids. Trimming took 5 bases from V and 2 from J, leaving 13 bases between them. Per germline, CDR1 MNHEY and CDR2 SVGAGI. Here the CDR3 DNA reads TGTGCCAGCAGTCCGTCGGGACCCCCCTACGAGCAGTACTTC. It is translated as CASSPSGPPYEQYF.

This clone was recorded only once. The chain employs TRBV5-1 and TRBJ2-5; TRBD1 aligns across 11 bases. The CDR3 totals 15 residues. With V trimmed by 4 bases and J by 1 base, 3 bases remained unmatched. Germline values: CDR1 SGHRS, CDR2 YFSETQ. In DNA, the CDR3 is TGCGCCAGCAGCCCCGGGACAGGGGGCCAAGAGACCCAGTACTTC. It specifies CASSPGTGGQETQYF.

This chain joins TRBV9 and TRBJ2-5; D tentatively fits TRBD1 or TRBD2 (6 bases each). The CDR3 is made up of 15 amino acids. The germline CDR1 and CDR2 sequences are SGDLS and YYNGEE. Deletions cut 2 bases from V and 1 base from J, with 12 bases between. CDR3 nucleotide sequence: TGTGCCAGCAGCGTCCGAGGGGGGACCCAAGAGACCCAGTACTTC. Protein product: CASSVRGGTQETQYF.

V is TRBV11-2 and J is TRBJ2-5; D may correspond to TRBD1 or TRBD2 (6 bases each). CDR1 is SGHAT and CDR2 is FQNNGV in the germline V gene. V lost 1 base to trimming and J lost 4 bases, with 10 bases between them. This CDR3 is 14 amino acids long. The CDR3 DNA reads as TGTGCCAGCAGCTTAGGGGGGGCGGGAGAGACCCAGTACTTC. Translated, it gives CASSLGGAGETQYF.

The CDR3 sequence: CASTPQGQGGGELFF. The CDR3 region has the DNA TGTGCCAGTACCCCACAGGGACAGGGAGGCGGGGAGCTGTTTTTT. The rearrangement uses TRBV19 and TRBJ2-2, with TRBD1 matching over 9 bases. Germline-derived CDR1 and CDR2 are LNHDA and SQIVND (reference sequence). V trimming: 7 bases; J trimming: 7 bases; junction bases outside the gene matches: 10. The CDR3 has 15 residues.

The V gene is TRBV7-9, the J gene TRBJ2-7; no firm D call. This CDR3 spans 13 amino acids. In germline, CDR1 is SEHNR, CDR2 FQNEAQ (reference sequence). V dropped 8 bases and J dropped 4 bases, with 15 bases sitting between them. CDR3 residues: CASRPSSRYEQYF. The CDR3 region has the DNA TGTGCCAGCCGTCCATCCTCCCGTTACGAGCAGTACTTC.

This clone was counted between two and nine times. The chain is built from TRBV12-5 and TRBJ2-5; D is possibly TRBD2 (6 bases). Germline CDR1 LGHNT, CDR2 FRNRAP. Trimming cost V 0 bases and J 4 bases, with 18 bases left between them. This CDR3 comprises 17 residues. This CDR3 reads CASGLVGGTHSLETQYF. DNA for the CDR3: TGTGCTAGTGGTTTGGTAGGCGGGACTCACAGTCTAGAGACCCAGTACTTC. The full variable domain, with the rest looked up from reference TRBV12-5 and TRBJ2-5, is DARVTQTPRHKVTEMGQEVTMRCQPILGHNTVFWYRQTMMQGLELLAYFRNRAPLDDSGMPKDRFSAEMPDATLATLKIQPSEPRDSAVYFCASGLVGGTHSLETQYFGPGTRLLVL.

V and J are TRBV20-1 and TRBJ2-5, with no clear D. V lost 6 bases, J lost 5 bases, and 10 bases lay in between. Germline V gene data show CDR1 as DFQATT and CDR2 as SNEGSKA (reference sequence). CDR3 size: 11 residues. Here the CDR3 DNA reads TGCAGTGCGACCCCGGTCGAGACCCAGTACTTC. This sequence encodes CSATPVETQYF.

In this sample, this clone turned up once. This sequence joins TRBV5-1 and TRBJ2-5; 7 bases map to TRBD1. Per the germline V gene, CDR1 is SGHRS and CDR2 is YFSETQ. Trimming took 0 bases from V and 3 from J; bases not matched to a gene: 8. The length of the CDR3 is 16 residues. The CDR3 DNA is TGCGCCAGCAGCTTGGGCGTTCGAGGGGGCGAAGAGACCCAGTACTTC. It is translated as CASSLGVRGGEETQYF.

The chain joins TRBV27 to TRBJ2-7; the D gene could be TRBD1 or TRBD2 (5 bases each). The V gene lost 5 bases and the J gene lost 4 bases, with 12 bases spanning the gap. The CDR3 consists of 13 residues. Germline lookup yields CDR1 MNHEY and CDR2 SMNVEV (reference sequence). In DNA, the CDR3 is TGTGCCAGCAGTCCAAGTGGGGGTTACGAGCAGTACTTC. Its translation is CASSPSGGYEQYF.

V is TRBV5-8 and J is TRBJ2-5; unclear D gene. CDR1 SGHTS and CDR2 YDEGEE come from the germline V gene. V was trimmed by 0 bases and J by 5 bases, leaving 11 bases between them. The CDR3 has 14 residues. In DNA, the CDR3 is TGTGCCAGCAGCTTGGAAAAGGGATCGGAGACCCAGTACTTC. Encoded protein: CASSLEKGSETQYF.

The chain's CDR3 is CASSYRAGEETQYF. DNA for the CDR3: TGTGCCAGCAGTTACCGGGCAGGTGAAGAGACCCAGTACTTC. The rearrangement uses TRBV6-5 and TRBJ2-5; D remains unclear. CDR1 MNHEY and CDR2 SVGAGI come from the germline V gene. Trimming left V 2 bases short and J 3 bases short, with 10 bases between. The CDR3 extends over 14 amino acids.

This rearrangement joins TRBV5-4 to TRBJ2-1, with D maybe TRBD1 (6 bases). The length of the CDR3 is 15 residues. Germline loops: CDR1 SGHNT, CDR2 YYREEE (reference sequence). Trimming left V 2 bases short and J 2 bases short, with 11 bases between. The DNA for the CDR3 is TGTGCCAGCAGCTTAAGCAGGGGCACCTACAATGAGCAGTTCTTC. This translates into CASSLSRGTYNEQFF.

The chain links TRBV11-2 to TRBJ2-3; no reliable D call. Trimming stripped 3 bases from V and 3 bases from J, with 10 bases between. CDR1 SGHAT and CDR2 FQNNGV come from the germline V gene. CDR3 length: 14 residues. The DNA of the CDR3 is TGTGCCAGCAGCTTTAGTAAATCTACAGATACGCAGTATTTT. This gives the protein CASSFSKSTDTQYF.

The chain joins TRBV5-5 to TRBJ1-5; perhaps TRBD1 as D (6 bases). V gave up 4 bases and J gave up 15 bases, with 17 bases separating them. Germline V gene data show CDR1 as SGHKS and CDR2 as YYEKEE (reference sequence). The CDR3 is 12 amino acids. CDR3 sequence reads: CASSRSGTGSHF. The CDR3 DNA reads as TGTGCCAGCAGCCGTTCCGGAACAGGGTCGCATTTT.

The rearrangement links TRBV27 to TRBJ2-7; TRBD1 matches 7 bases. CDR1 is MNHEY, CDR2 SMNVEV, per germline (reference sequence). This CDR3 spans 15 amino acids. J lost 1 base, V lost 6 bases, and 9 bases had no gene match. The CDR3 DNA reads TGTGCCAGCAGAACCAGCAGGGGGAGTTCCTACGAGCAGTACTTC. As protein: CASRTSRGSSYEQYF.